Listed below are T cell receptor beta chains from one sample, sequenced in a study of blood T cell repertoires in COVID-19. TCRdb keeps only in-frame clones here, not all; method: immunoSEQ multiplex PCR. The table records hundreds of thousands of clones, roughly nine tenths of them present only once. Sequenced material: peripheral blood. The origin of the receptors is a man aged 35-49 years with acute or convalescent COVID-19. The CDR3 runs from the conserved cysteine through the conserved F or W. The D gene is left open where the match is weak.

j_call: TRBJ1-5; d_call: -; v_call: TRBV7-9; cdr3_nt: TGTGCCAGCAGCTTATCGGGGGTTCCCCAGCATTTT; cdr3_aa: CASSLSGVPQHF
j_call: TRBJ1-4; d_call: -; v_call: TRBV5-1; cdr3_nt: TGCGCCAGCAGCTTGGCCGGGAGCTATAATGAAAAACTGTTTTTT; cdr3_aa: CASSLAGSYNEKLFF
j_call: TRBJ2-7; d_call: -; v_call: TRBV7-8; cdr3_nt: TGTGCCAGCAGCTTCATGGGGCCCAGCAGGGAAGAGCAGTACTTC; cdr3_aa: CASSFMGPSREEQYF
j_call: TRBJ2-7; d_call: -; v_call: TRBV5-5; cdr3_nt: TGTGCCAGCAGCCAACAGGTGTCCTACGAGCAGTACTTC; cdr3_aa: CASSQQVSYEQYF
j_call: TRBJ1-5; d_call: -; v_call: TRBV6-1; cdr3_nt: TGTGCCAGCAGTTTTCAGGGGCAGGCTCAGCCCCAGCATTTT; cdr3_aa: CASSFQGQAQPQHF
j_call: TRBJ2-6; d_call: -; v_call: TRBV10-1; cdr3_nt: TGCGCCAGCAGTGACGATGTTAGTCGGGCTGGGGCCAACGTCCTGACTTTC; cdr3_aa: CASSDDVSRAGANVLTF
j_call: TRBJ2-1; d_call: TRBD1; v_call: TRBV7-6; cdr3_nt: TGTGCCAGCAGCCCCTATCGGGACCAGGGGGACAATGAGCAGTTCTTC; cdr3_aa: CASSPYRDQGDNEQFF
j_call: TRBJ2-1; d_call: -; v_call: TRBV29-1; cdr3_nt: TGCAGCGCCCGCCTCAGATTCTATGAGCAGTTCTTC; cdr3_aa: CSARLRFYEQFF
j_call: TRBJ2-3; d_call: TRBD2; v_call: TRBV7-2; cdr3_nt: TGTGCCAGCAGACAGCGGGAGGACACAGATACGCAGTATTTT; cdr3_aa: CASRQREDTDTQYF
j_call: TRBJ1-2; d_call: -; v_call: TRBV3-1/TRBV3-2; cdr3_nt: TGTGCCAGCAGCCAAGAGGGGCCCGGGGGGGCTCCAAACTATGGCTACACCTTC; cdr3_aa: CASSQEGPGGAPNYGYTF